Sequencing of this T cell receptor beta chain was carried out in a study of vaccination effects on CD4 cells after COVID-19. V lost 1 base and J lost 0, with 2 bases in between. Germline V gene sequence: CDR1 SGHKS, CDR2 YYEKEE (reference sequence). This CDR3 spans 13 amino acids. Using immunoSEQ multiplex PCR, the repertoire was profiled, and TCRdb retains in-frame clones only, with some absent. The sample has approximately 31,000 clones; 70% are singletons. In the case of this clone: No antigen is known for it.

At the end of more than 8 days of culture, CD4+ T cells were isolated. The chain combines TRBV5-5 with TRBJ1-5; D unclear. The specimen was CD4+ T cells from PBMCs cultured without peptide, collected before COVID-19 vaccination. The receptor's source is a human donor who received a COVID-19 vaccine. In DNA, the CDR3 is TGTGCCAGCAGCTTGAGTAGCAATCAGCCCCAGCATTTT. It specifies CASSLSSNQPQHF.